The clone carrying this T cell receptor beta chain was observed once. This sample stems from a study of T cell responses to AZD1222 COVID-19 vaccine. Background on the study: Second-dose timings of about 4 or about 12 weeks were pooled.

Clones were read by immunoSEQ multiplex PCR, and TCRdb kept only the in-frame ones, dropping some. The sample yields under 200,000 clones, approximately 93% seen once. Germline V gene data show CDR1 as SGHVS and CDR2 as FQNEAQ. This CDR3 is built from 18 residues. V gave up 2 bases and J gave up 1 base; unmatched junction bases: 9. The V and J genes are TRBV7-8 and TRBJ1-4; 8 bases line up with TRBD1. The sequence was collected from an adult in good health. The sequences come from peripheral blood, collected on day 0 of AZD1222 vaccination. CDR3 amino acids: CASSLFPGGAVTNEKLFF. The DNA for the CDR3 is TGTGCCAGCAGCTTATTCCCAGGGGGCGCGGTAACTAATGAAAAACTGTTTTTT.